This TCR beta chain is from a study of cytomegalovirus exposure and HLA in healthy donors. Notes on the study in general: The study designated roughly 150 TCR beta chains cytomegalovirus-associated.

Primers: 60 Vbeta forward and 13 Jbeta reverse. The protocol was immunoSEQ multiplex PCR, while the TCRdb copy is restricted to in-frame clones and leaves out a portion. The data contain approximately 100,000 clones, about 76% of them singletons. Germline CDR1 is SNHLY and CDR2 is FYNNEI. Trimming removed 3 bases from V and 8 bases from J, with 10 bases in between. The CDR3 is 13 amino acids. In regard to this clone: Its antigen remains unidentified.

Sequenced material: PBMCs. This clonotype was sampled from a woman between 35 and 50 years old in good health and CMV-seronegative. This sequence joins TRBV2 and TRBJ1-4, with D hard to call. The chain's CDR3 is CASSEGHVEKLFF. In DNA, the CDR3 is TGTGCCAGCAGTGAGGGCCATGTGGAAAAACTGTTTTTT. The whole variable domain, remainder taken from reference TRBV2 and TRBJ1-4, is EPEVTQTPSHQVTQMGQEVILRCVPISNHLYFYWYRQILGQKVEFLVSFYNNEISEKSEIFDDQFSVERPDGSNFTLKIRSTKLEDSAMYFCASSEGHVEKLFFGSGTQLSVL.